These 23 T cell receptor beta chains originate from one sample sequenced in a study of shared clonotypes between healthy human individuals. Assay: immunoSEQ multiplex PCR; the TCRdb copy retains only in-frame clones and omits some. Altogether about 1 million clones are present, roughly 80% being singletons, with the ten largest covering 1.4% to 1.5%. The sequencing sample was made of memory CD4+ T cells sorted from blood. Subset here: CD45RA-negative fraction. Receptor source: a man aged 18 to 35 in good health.

V is TRBV6-1 and J is TRBJ1-3; D remains unclear. The V gene's germline CDR1 is MNHNS and CDR2 SASEGT. The CDR3 is made up of 17 amino acids. With 4 bases removed from V and 0 bases from J, the gap between germline ends came to 16 bases. The CDR3 nucleotides are TGTGCCAGCAGTGTTGTCGCGGTAGCCCTCTCTGGAAACACCATATATTTT. Its protein is CASSVVAVALSGNTIYF.

The V and J genes are TRBV5-8 and TRBJ1-5; the D gene is possibly TRBD1 (6 bases). In germline, CDR1 is SGHTS, CDR2 YDEGEE. This CDR3 is 15 amino acids long. The V end lost 4 bases, the J end lost 7 bases, and 18 bases lay between the germline ends. CDR3 region: CASSDPTGFWQPQHF. The CDR3 DNA is TGTGCCAGCAGCGATCCTACAGGGTTTTGGCAGCCCCAGCATTTT.

V usage is TRBV7-6 and J usage is TRBJ2-7; D is perhaps TRBD1 or TRBD2 (5 bases each). CDR3 length: 13 amino acids. Germline V gene data show CDR1 as SGHVS and CDR2 as FNYEAQ. V shed 1 base and J shed 7 bases, with 11 bases lying between them. CDR3 residues: CASSLGQTTEQYF. CDR3 nucleotide sequence: TGTGCCAGCAGCTTAGGACAGACTACAGAGCAGTACTTC.

The V call is TRBV23-1, the J call TRBJ2-7; possibly TRBD1 for D (6 bases). TRBV23-1 is filed as an ORF, its function uncertain. V shed 2 bases and J shed 2 bases, with 19 bases lying between them. The CDR3 consists of 17 residues. In DNA form, the CDR3 reads TGCGCCAGCAGTCAACTTGCTAGGGCAGGGGTTACCTACGAGCAGTACTTC. Protein sequence: CASSQLARAGVTYEQYF.

J is TRBJ2-1 and V is TRBV2; D gene uncertain. The CDR3 has 12 amino acids. The germline gives CDR1 SNHLY, CDR2 FYNNEI. V dropped 7 bases and J dropped 7 bases, with 11 bases sitting between them. The DNA for the CDR3 is TGTGCCAGCAATTGGCTAACGAATGAGCAGTTCTTC. This translates into CASNWLTNEQFF.

This clone was detected ten times or more. This sequence joins TRBV29-1 and TRBJ1-2; no definite D call. Germline V gene sequence: CDR1 SQVTM, CDR2 ANQGSEA. The CDR3 is made up of 12 amino acids. Trimming took off 4 bases at V and 6 bases at J, with 12 bases between the two ends. The CDR3 reads CSVASGRDGYTF. CDR3 DNA sequence: TGCAGCGTTGCATCGGGGAGGGATGGCTACACCTTC.

The chain links TRBV7-2 to TRBJ2-4; 11 nucleotides match TRBD2. Germline V gene data show CDR1 as SGHTA and CDR2 as FQGNSA. The CDR3 has 18 residues. The V segment lost 5 bases and the J segment 0 bases; nucleotides outside the gene matches: 9. The CDR3 region is CASSHILTSGVAKNIQYF. For the CDR3, the DNA is TGTGCCAGCAGCCATATTTTGACTAGCGGGGTAGCCAAAAACATTCAGTACTTC.

V is TRBV2 and J is TRBJ2-6; D remains unclear. The length of the CDR3 is 15 residues. CDR1 and CDR2 from the germline V gene are SNHLY and FYNNEI. The V end was cut by 7 bases, the J end by 0 bases, with 10 bases between. DNA of the CDR3: TGTGCCAGCACCGAGGTGCGCTCTGGGGCCAACGTCCTGACTTTC. Translated, it gives CASTEVRSGANVLTF.

The chain carries TRBV7-6 and TRBJ2-3; D is unclear. CDR1 is SGHVS and CDR2 is FNYEAQ in the germline V gene. The CDR3 is made up of 14 amino acids. Trimming removed 0 bases from V and 1 base from J, with 5 bases in between. The CDR3 loop is CASSLAPGTDTQYF. The CDR3, as DNA: TGTGCCAGCAGCTTAGCGCCGGGCACAGATACGCAGTATTTT.

The chain is built from TRBV10-3 and TRBJ1-1; 7 bases fit TRBD1. CDR3 size: 13 residues. Germline CDR1 ENHRY, CDR2 SYGVKD. V dropped 5 bases and J dropped 1; count of bases not matched to a gene: 1. CDR3 sequence reads: CAISPGGNTEAFF. The CDR3 DNA sequence: TGTGCCATCAGTCCAGGGGGGAACACTGAAGCTTTCTTT.

This clone was picked up many times. This chain uses TRBV7-9 with TRBJ2-3; D possibly matches TRBD1 or TRBD2 (5 bases each). Looked up from germline, CDR1 is SEHNR and CDR2 is FQNEAQ (reference sequence). Trimming took off 6 bases at V and 1 base at J, with 14 bases between the two ends. The CDR3 extends over 15 amino acids. The CDR3 protein is CASSSWGLGTDTQYF. The CDR3 nucleotides are TGTGCCAGCAGTTCGTGGGGGTTGGGCACAGATACGCAGTATTTT. The full variable domain, completed using reference TRBV7-9 and TRBJ2-3, is DTGVSQNPRHKITKRGQNVTFRCDPISEHNRLYWYRQTLGQGPEFLTYFQNEAQLEKSRLLSDRFSAERPKGSFSTLEIQRTEQGDSAMYLCASSSWGLGTDTQYFGPGTRLTVL.

The V call is TRBV2, the J call TRBJ2-1; 14 nucleotides agree with TRBD2. The germline CDR1 and CDR2 sequences are SNHLY and FYNNEI. Trimming cost V 5 bases and J 5 bases; bases outside gene matches: 8. The CDR3 extends over 17 amino acids. Written as DNA, the CDR3 is TGTGCCAGCAGTCAAATAGGACTAGCGGGAGGCAACAATGAGCAGTTCTTC. This gives the protein CASSQIGLAGGNNEQFF.

The chain links TRBV27 to TRBJ2-1; D possibly corresponds to TRBD2 (5 bases). V shed 7 bases and J shed 5 bases, with 12 bases lying between them. The CDR3 runs to 13 residues. Germline values: CDR1 MNHEY, CDR2 SMNVEV (reference sequence). The CDR3 protein is CASISGINNEQFF. CDR3 sequence (DNA): TGTGCCAGCATCTCGGGAATCAACAATGAGCAGTTCTTC.

The V call is TRBV7-3, the J call TRBJ1-4; D unclear. The CDR3 covers 15 residues. The V end was cut by 3 bases, the J end by 4 bases, with 12 bases between. Germline values: CDR1 SGHTA, CDR2 FQGTGA. The DNA for the CDR3 is TGTGCCAGCAGCTTCTCCCCGGCGGGTAATGAAAAACTGTTTTTT. Translating it yields CASSFSPAGNEKLFF. Complete variable domain (other parts from reference TRBV7-3 and TRBJ1-4): GAGVSQTPSNKVTEKGKYVELRCDPISGHTALYWYRQSLGQGPEFLIYFQGTGAADDSGLPNDRFFAVRPEGSVSTLKIQRTERGDSAVYLCASSFSPAGNEKLFFGSGTQLSVL.

For the CDR3, the DNA is TGTGCCAGCAACTACAGATTGAACACTGAAGCTTTCTTT. Amino acid sequence: CASNYRLNTEAFF. The chain combines TRBV6-5 with TRBJ1-1; D is unresolved. V was shortened by 7 bases and J by 0 bases, with 9 bases between the two germline ends. This CDR3 comprises 13 residues. Germline V gene lookup returns CDR1 MNHEY and CDR2 SVGAGI.

The V call is TRBV5-5, the J call TRBJ2-3; D remains ambiguous. CDR1 and CDR2 (germline): SGHKS, YYEKEE (reference sequence). CDR3 length equals 14 residues. Trimming took off 3 bases at V and 6 bases at J, with 14 bases between the two ends. The chain's CDR3 is CASSSSGRADTQYF. CDR3 in DNA: TGTGCCAGCAGCTCGTCAGGTAGGGCCGATACGCAGTATTTT.

The J gene is TRBJ2-7, the V gene TRBV28; no definite D call. Looked up from germline, CDR1 is MDHEN and CDR2 is SYDVKM. The V and J ends lost 5 bases and 2 bases respectively, with 13 bases between them. This CDR3 region has 14 residues. The CDR3 region is CASSRWPKTYEQYF. CDR3 DNA: TGTGCCAGCAGTCGGTGGCCCAAGACCTACGAGCAGTACTTC. The full variable domain, rest sourced from reference TRBV28 and TRBJ2-7, is DVKVTQSSRYLVKRTGEKVFLECVQDMDHENMFWYRQDPGLGLRLIYFSYDVKMKEKGDIPEGYSVSREKKERFSLILESASTNQTSMYLCASSRWPKTYEQYFGPGTRLTVT.

This chain joins TRBV18 and TRBJ1-4; D not certain. Germline V gene sequence: CDR1 KGHSH, CDR2 LQKENI. The CDR3 is 14 residues long. V lost 1 base and J 5 bases, leaving 8 bases between the germline ends. CDR3 DNA sequence: TGTGCCAGCTCACCACTGGTTGCAAATGAAAAACTGTTTTTT. This sequence encodes CASSPLVANEKLFF.

J is TRBJ2-3 and V is TRBV27; no clear D gene. Germline V CDR1 and CDR2: MNHEY, SMNVEV (reference sequence). The CDR3 length is 15 residues. Trimming removed 4 bases at V and 1 base at J, with 12 bases between. The CDR3 DNA follows: TGTGCCAGCAGTTCCCCTGGGCAGGGCACAGATACGCAGTATTTT. Its protein product is CASSSPGQGTDTQYF.

Notes on this clone: Other DNA sequences within the sample encode an identical CDR3. The V gene is TRBV9, the J gene TRBJ2-7; D could derive from TRBD1 or TRBD2 (5 bases each). Germline assignment: CDR1 SGDLS and CDR2 YYNGEE. Trimming shortened V by 2 bases and J by 3 bases, and 9 bases separated the two germline ends. The CDR3 loop spans 13 amino acids. CDR3 nucleotide sequence: TGTGCCAGCAGCGTGGGACCAGACTACGAGCAGTACTTC. This translates into CASSVGPDYEQYF.

The chain couples TRBV13 to TRBJ1-1, with D maybe TRBD1 (6 bases). The CDR3 length is 13 residues. From germline, CDR1 is PRHDT and CDR2 FYEKMQ (reference sequence). V lost 3 bases and J 6 bases, leaving 11 bases between the germline ends. The CDR3 nucleotides are TGTGCCAGCAGCTTGACGGGGGCCCCTGAAGCTTTCTTT. Translated: CASSLTGAPEAFF.

V gene TRBV28 combines with J gene TRBJ2-7, with D possibly TRBD1 on 6 matching bases. The CDR3 sequence is 12 residues long. The germline CDR1 and CDR2 sequences are MDHEN and SYDVKM. The V end lost 8 bases, the J end lost 3 bases, and 11 bases lay between the germline ends. The CDR3 DNA sequence: TGTGCCAGCCAAAACAGGGTCTACGAGCAGTACTTC. Protein: CASQNRVYEQYF.

V usage is TRBV30 and J usage is TRBJ1-2; TRBD1 might be the D (5 bases). The V gene's germline CDR1 is GTSNPN and CDR2 SVGIG (reference sequence). This CDR3 is built from 12 residues. V gave up 4 bases and J gave up 4 bases, with 10 bases separating them. The CDR3 loop is CAWTLGAYGYTF. CDR3 bases: TGTGCCTGGACCCTCGGGGCCTATGGCTACACCTTC. The full variable domain, rest sourced from reference TRBV30 and TRBJ1-2, is SQTIHQWPATLVQPVGSPLSLECTVEGTSNPNLYWYRQAAGRGLQLLFYSVGIGQISSEVPQNLSASRPQDRQFILSSKKLLLSDSGFYLCAWTLGAYGYTFGSGTRLTVV.